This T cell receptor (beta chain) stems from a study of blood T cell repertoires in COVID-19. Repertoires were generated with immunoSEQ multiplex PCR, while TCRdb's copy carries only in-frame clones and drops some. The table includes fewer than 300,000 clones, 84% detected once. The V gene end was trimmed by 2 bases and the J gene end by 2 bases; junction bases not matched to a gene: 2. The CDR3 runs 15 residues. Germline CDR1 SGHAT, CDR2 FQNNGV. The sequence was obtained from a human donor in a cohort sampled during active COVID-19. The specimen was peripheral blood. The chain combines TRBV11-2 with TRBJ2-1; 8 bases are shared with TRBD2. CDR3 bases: TGTGCCAGCAGCTTATTGCGGGGGGCCTACAATGAGCAGTTCTTC. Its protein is CASSLLRGAYNEQFF.